Shown below are 24 T cell receptor beta chains from a single sample sequenced in a study of shared clonotypes between healthy human individuals. Only in-frame clones appear in the TCRdb table, and some are missing; sequencing was by immunoSEQ multiplex PCR. The data contain a few million clones, more than 85% of them singletons. Sequencing was done on a sample of naive CD4+ T cells from PBMCs. Subset meaning: CD45RA+ positively selected. The receptors originated from a man between 18 and 35 years old in good health. Some clones in this sample may be carry-over from other donors' samples.

This clone was observed once. The chain recombines TRBV29-1 with TRBJ2-7; unclear D gene. The germline CDR1 and CDR2 sequences are SQVTM and ANQGSEA. CDR3 size: 13 residues. Trimming removed 4 bases from V and 2 bases from J, with 12 bases in between. The DNA of the CDR3 is TGCAGCGTTGGCTACGGGCAGGCCTACGAGCAGTACTTC. Translated: CSVGYGQAYEQYF.

This sequence joins TRBV18 and TRBJ1-3; D call uncertain. The CDR3 spans 17 residues. CDR1 is KGHSH, CDR2 LQKENI, per germline. Trimming shortened V by 3 bases and J by 0 bases, and 15 bases separated the two germline ends. The chain's CDR3 is CASSPPVLWSSGNTIYF. The CDR3 nucleotides read TGTGCCAGCTCACCCCCCGTTTTATGGAGCTCTGGAAACACCATATATTTT.

V usage is TRBV18 and J usage is TRBJ1-4; D gene ambiguous. The V gene lost 1 base and the J gene lost 0 bases, with 6 bases spanning the gap. The CDR3 spans 15 residues. CDR1 and CDR2 (germline): KGHSH, LQKENI. The CDR3 region is CASSPRSSTNEKLFF. CDR3 bases: TGTGCCAGCTCACCACGCAGTTCAACTAATGAAAAACTGTTTTTT.

This chain connects TRBV5-1 to TRBJ1-2; no reliable D call. The V gene lost 9 bases and the J gene lost 4 bases, with 16 bases spanning the gap. The germline CDR1 and CDR2 sequences are SGHRS and YFSETQ. The CDR3 consists of 13 residues. In DNA, the CDR3 is TGCGCCACCCGAAACGGGGTTGGCTATGGCTACACCTTC. Residues: CATRNGVGYGYTF.

This chain joins TRBV5-4 and TRBJ1-5; tentative D call: TRBD1 (5 bases). Trimming pared 4 bases from V and 2 bases from J, leaving 16 bases between. CDR1 SGHNT and CDR2 YYREEE come from the germline V gene (reference sequence). The CDR3 runs 16 residues. The CDR3: CASSPVSGTGNQPQHF. The CDR3 DNA reads as TGTGCCAGCAGCCCGGTCTCGGGGACCGGCAATCAGCCCCAGCATTTT. The complete variable domain, with remaining parts taken from reference TRBV5-4 and TRBJ1-5, reads ETGVTQSPTHLIKTRGQQVTLRCSSQSGHNTVSWYQQALGQGPQFIFQYYREEENGRGNFPPRFSGLQFPNYSSELNVNALELDDSALYLCASSPVSGTGNQPQHFGDGTRLSIL.

The chain couples TRBV11-3 to TRBJ1-2, with 10 bases matching TRBD1. The CDR3 is 15 residues long. Germline-derived CDR1 and CDR2 are SGHNT and YENEEA. J was trimmed by 7 bases and V by 1 base; bases with no gene match: 6. CDR3 DNA sequence: TGTGCCAGCAGCTTAGTGGGACAGGGGCACTCTGGCTACACCTTC. This codes for CASSLVGQGHSGYTF.

This chain links TRBV28 with TRBJ1-6; 7 bases are a match to TRBD1. Looked up from germline, CDR1 is MDHEN and CDR2 is SYDVKM. The CDR3 contains 13 residues. Losses at the gene ends were 4 bases for V and 13 bases for J; bases not matched to a gene: 7. The CDR3: CASSSGQVVPLHF. CDR3 nucleotide sequence: TGTGCCAGCAGTTCCGGACAGGTCGTCCCCCTCCACTTT. Looking up the rest from reference TRBV28 and TRBJ1-6 gives the full variable domain: DVKVTQSSRYLVKRTGEKVFLECVQDMDHENMFWYRQDPGLGLRLIYFSYDVKMKEKGDIPEGYSVSREKKERFSLILESASTNQTSMYLCASSSGQVVPLHFGNGTRLTVT.

This chain links TRBV7-2 with TRBJ2-7, with a tentative D call TRBD2 (5 bases). The CDR3 loop spans 15 amino acids. V was cut by 3 bases and J by 1 base, with 13 bases left in between. Looked up from germline, CDR1 is SGHTA and CDR2 is FQGNSA. The CDR3 nucleotides read TGTGCCAGCAGCTTTTCCGGGGTAAGGTCCTACGAGCAGTACTTC. Amino acids: CASSFSGVRSYEQYF.

V is TRBV7-9 and J is TRBJ2-1; possibly TRBD1 for D (8 bases). CDR1 is SEHNR and CDR2 is FQNEAQ in the germline V gene (reference sequence). V lost 2 bases and J lost 9, with 17 bases in between. This CDR3 is built from 15 residues. CDR3 DNA sequence: TGTGCCAGCAGCTTAACCTACAGGGGGGGCGGTGAGCAGTTCTTC. It is translated as CASSLTYRGGGEQFF. Full variable domain (missing parts from reference TRBV7-9 and TRBJ2-1): DTGVSQNPRHKITKRGQNVTFRCDPISEHNRLYWYRQTLGQGPEFLTYFQNEAQLEKSRLLSDRFSAERPKGSFSTLEIQRTEQGDSAMYLCASSLTYRGGGEQFFGPGTRLTVL.

The chain recombines TRBV10-1 with TRBJ2-3, with TRBD1 as a possible D gene (5 bases). The CDR3 is made up of 14 amino acids. Germline assignment: CDR1 WNHNN and CDR2 SYGVQD (reference sequence). V dropped 3 bases and J dropped 7 bases, with 14 bases sitting between them. CDR3 bases: TGCGCCAGCAGTGATTCCCGACAGATGTATACGCAGTATTTT. It encodes CASSDSRQMYTQYF.

With respect to this clone: This sample includes further DNA sequences coding for the same CDR3. This chain connects TRBV5-8 to TRBJ2-6; D remains unclear. V was clipped by 4 bases and J by 1 base, with 6 bases between them. CDR3 length: 14 residues. Germline V CDR1 and CDR2: SGHTS, YDEGEE. This CDR3 is CASSPRSGANVLTF. CDR3 sequence (DNA): TGTGCCAGCAGCCCCCGGTCTGGGGCCAACGTCCTGACTTTC.

This clone was recorded only once. The CDR3 loop is CASSLASHRAHEQYF. The DNA of the CDR3 is TGTGCCAGCAGCTTGGCATCGCACAGGGCCCACGAGCAGTACTTC. The chain carries TRBV5-8 and TRBJ2-7, with D possibly TRBD1 on 6 matching bases. The V and J ends lost 0 bases and 5 bases respectively, with 15 bases between them. CDR1 is SGHTS, CDR2 YDEGEE, per germline. There are 15 residues in the CDR3.

This sequence joins TRBV10-3 and TRBJ2-1; 11 bases match TRBD2. Trimming took 7 bases from V and 6 from J; bases not matched to a gene: 8. The CDR3 runs to 15 residues. The germline CDR1 and CDR2 sequences are ENHRY and SYGVKD. The CDR3 DNA reads TGTGCCATCACAATAGCGGGAGGGCCAGGCAATGAGCAGTTCTTC. Translated: CAITIAGGPGNEQFF.

The chain carries TRBV7-2 and TRBJ2-5; unclear D gene. This CDR3 has 14 residues. The germline V gene encodes CDR1 SGHTA and CDR2 FQGNSA. V was clipped by 3 bases and J by 5 bases, with 13 bases between them. The CDR3 sequence: CASSFPRRVETQYF. CDR3 DNA: TGTGCCAGCAGCTTTCCTAGACGGGTGGAGACCCAGTACTTC. The variable domain in full, completed from reference TRBV7-2 and TRBJ2-5, reads GAGVSQSPSNKVTEKGKDVELRCDPISGHTALYWYRQSLGQGLEFLIYFQGNSAPDKSGLPSDRFSAERTGGSVSTLTIQRTQQEDSAVYLCASSFPRRVETQYFGPGTRLLVL.

This clone was picked up one time. The sample has other DNA sequences that encode this CDR3 too. The genes are TRBV7-8 and TRBJ1-1, with D possibly matching TRBD1 (5 bases). Trimming removed 5 bases from V and 1 base from J, with 8 bases in between. The germline gives CDR1 SGHVS, CDR2 FQNEAQ. This CDR3 has 13 residues. The CDR3 DNA reads TGTGCCAGCAGCCGCGACAGGAACACTGAAGCTTTCTTT. Amino acid sequence: CASSRDRNTEAFF.

To note about this clone: This sample also contains other DNA sequences that code for the same CDR3. The CDR3 sequence: CASRRTGGEKLFF. DNA of the CDR3: TGTGCCAGCAGGAGGACAGGGGGTGAAAAACTGTTTTTT. The J gene is TRBJ1-4, the V gene TRBV2; 10 bases line up with TRBD1. Trimming at V came to 6 bases and at J to 7 bases, leaving 2 bases not matched to a gene. From germline, CDR1 is SNHLY and CDR2 FYNNEI. The CDR3 consists of 13 residues.

J is TRBJ1-5 and V is TRBV6-6; D not resolved. The V end was cut by 6 bases, the J end by 3 bases, with 15 bases between. This CDR3 has 15 amino acids. The germline V gene encodes CDR1 MNHNY and CDR2 SVGAGI (reference sequence). In DNA, the CDR3 is TGTGCCAGCAGCCCCGCCCCAGGAGACAATCAGCCCCAGCATTTT. Translation: CASSPAPGDNQPQHF.

The chain links TRBV5-4 to TRBJ2-3, with D perhaps matching TRBD1 or TRBD2 (5 bases each). The V gene's germline CDR1 is SGHNT and CDR2 YYREEE (reference sequence). CDR3 length equals 14 residues. Trimming took 1 base from V and 1 from J, leaving 7 bases between them. The CDR3 sequence: CASSLLGRTDTQYF. The CDR3 DNA is TGTGCCAGCAGCTTGTTGGGACGCACAGATACGCAGTATTTT. Looking up the rest from reference TRBV5-4 and TRBJ2-3 gives the full variable domain: ETGVTQSPTHLIKTRGQQVTLRCSSQSGHNTVSWYQQALGQGPQFIFQYYREEENGRGNFPPRFSGLQFPNYSSELNVNALELDDSALYLCASSLLGRTDTQYFGPGTRLTVL.

This chain connects TRBV28 to TRBJ2-1; D not certain. The germline V and J ends were trimmed by 4 bases and 5 bases, with 18 bases remaining between them. This CDR3 contains 16 residues. The germline gives CDR1 MDHEN, CDR2 SYDVKM. The CDR3 is CASSSQQASIDNEQFF. The CDR3 DNA reads as TGTGCCAGCAGTTCACAACAAGCGAGTATAGACAATGAGCAGTTCTTC.

This clone has just one count. The chain has TRBV7-2 and TRBJ2-2; D gene uncertain. Trimming left V 3 bases short and J 7 bases short, with 15 bases between. Germline lookup yields CDR1 SGHTA and CDR2 FQGNSA. The CDR3 loop spans 15 amino acids. As DNA, the CDR3 is TGTGCCAGCAGCTTTAGCCCCGCGCGGAACGGGGAGCTGTTTTTT. Its protein is CASSFSPARNGELFF.

The chain joins TRBV5-1 to TRBJ2-1, with TRBD2 matching 9 bases. Germline CDR1 is SGHRS and CDR2 is YFSETQ. J gave up 8 bases and V 4 bases, and 13 bases lay outside the gene matches. The CDR3 covers 16 residues. The CDR3 DNA sequence: TGCGCCAGCAGCCCGGGGGTAGTAGCGGGAGTTGATGAGCAGTTCTTC. It codes for CASSPGVVAGVDEQFF. The full variable domain, in which reference TRBV5-1 and TRBJ2-1 provide the parts outside the CDR3, is KAGVTQTPRYLIKTRGQQVTLSCSPISGHRSVSWYQQTPGQGLQFLFEYFSETQRNKGNFPGRFSGRQFSNSRSEMNVSTLELGDSALYLCASSPGVVAGVDEQFFGPGTRLTVL.

CDR3 in amino acids: CASSFIQDYQPQHF. DNA for the CDR3: TGTGCCAGCAGTTTCATCCAGGATTATCAGCCCCAGCATTTT. The V gene is TRBV6-6, the J gene TRBJ1-5; D gene uncertain. The CDR3 has 14 amino acids. CDR1 is MNHNY, CDR2 SVGAGI, per germline (reference sequence). The ends were cut back, 4 bases at V and 5 bases at J, with 12 bases in the middle.

V is TRBV19 and J is TRBJ1-2; D remains unclear. Germline loops: CDR1 LNHDA, CDR2 SQIVND (reference sequence). CDR3 length: 13 amino acids. V lost 3 bases and J 8 bases, leaving 13 bases between the germline ends. The CDR3 sequence is CASSIQITRGYTF. In nucleotides, the CDR3 is TGTGCCAGTAGTATCCAAATTACCCGGGGCTACACCTTC.

The V and J genes are TRBV7-9 and TRBJ2-7; D is possibly TRBD1 (5 bases). From germline, CDR1 is SEHNR and CDR2 FQNEAQ (reference sequence). The CDR3 length is 14 residues. V was shortened by 5 bases and J by 2 bases, with 13 bases between the two germline ends. This chain's CDR3 is CASSHRPGTYEQYF. DNA for the CDR3: TGTGCCAGCAGCCATAGGCCAGGGACCTACGAGCAGTACTTC.